This T cell receptor beta chain was observed in a study of T cell responses to AZD1222 COVID-19 vaccine (dated by TCRdb to the early 2020s). Study-wide context: AZD1222 recipients whose second dose came at about 4 weeks and those whose second dose came at about 12 weeks were combined into one group, since spike-specific TCR depth and breadth did not differ between the two schedules. A total of 240 or so trial participants underwent TCR sequencing, of whom roughly 210 had received two doses of AZD1222 and 26 had received two doses of the MenACWY control vaccine. Trial participants were enrolled into age subgroups of 18-55, 56-69 and 70-plus years, which contained around 140, 26 and 57 TCR-sequenced participants, respectively. Study-wide conclusions, independent of this receptor: Reportedly, close to half of the unique spike-specific TCRs recognized epitopes lying outside the regions that are mutated in the B.1.351 and B.1.1.7 variants. After two AZD1222 doses, spike-specific TCR breadth and depth were significantly higher than at day 0 and than in MenACWY recipients. No day 14 peak-response samples were available, so repertoires were characterized only after the peak T cell response. The 56-69-year group was small, and its depth increase did not reach significance, likely because of low power. Participants were mostly white British, with more females than males. The authors suggested clonal diversity may have been underestimated. Conclusions about previously exposed vaccinees were limited because only a handful of AZD1222 recipients were SARS-CoV-2 seropositive at baseline. Vaccine-associated CD4 TCRs spanned the whole spike protein, with dominant responses in regions 160-218 and 743-854.

In the germline V gene, CDR1 corresponds to SGDLS and CDR2 to YYNGEE. Between the V and J ends, shortened by 0 bases and 7 bases respectively, the junction contains 2 bases. From its cysteine to its phenylalanine, the CDR3 spans 12 amino acids. The CDR3 DNA has 36 bases and is translated from base 1. The CDR3 regions of human TCRbeta chains were analyzed by immunosequencing. As for the authors' bioinformatics: Repertoire TCRs were checked for matches against a reference library of SARS-CoV-2-specific TCRs that had been generated using the MIRA antigen-specificity platform. Breadth was defined as the fraction of unique TCRs that were SARS-CoV-2-associated. Depth was defined as the fraction of total T cells that were SARS-CoV-2-associated. Each spike-specific TCR was assigned to its reactive spike region and to a CD4 or CD8 class using the MIRA data. Log10-transformed breadth and depth values were compared by one-way ANOVA with Sidak's multiple comparisons tests. In TCRdb, the immuneACCESS table is reduced to in-frame sequences with V and J assigned. These tables do not hold every clone; where another copy was compared, an unresolved V gene accounts for under half, and the others remain unexplained. The DNA gave D and trimming, while V, J and clone size come from that table. The sample table holds about 130,000 clones, of which 80% to 90% were seen once. In total, the top ten clones hold less than 2% of the sample.

Reading the label with the study, this specimen's time point is: baseline before first vaccination. Vaccinee samples came from UK trials COV001 and COV002, including a single-blind randomized controlled phase 2/3 trial of AZD1222 (ChAdOx1 nCoV-19) in healthy adults. For TCRbeta chain sequencing, PBMC samples were collected from trial participants at day 0 and at day 28 after the second dose. Remarks on this clone: What antigen it recognizes has not been identified. No per-base quality is available; no much larger clone lies one base away.

The specimen comprised peripheral blood, sampled on day 0 of AZD1222 vaccination. The receptor was isolated from an adult in good health. The receptor chain draws on TRBV9 and TRBJ1-6, with the D gene uncertain. In nucleotides, the sequence is TGTGCCAGCAGCGTAGGAAATTCACCCCTCCACTTT. The translation is CASSVGNSPLHF.